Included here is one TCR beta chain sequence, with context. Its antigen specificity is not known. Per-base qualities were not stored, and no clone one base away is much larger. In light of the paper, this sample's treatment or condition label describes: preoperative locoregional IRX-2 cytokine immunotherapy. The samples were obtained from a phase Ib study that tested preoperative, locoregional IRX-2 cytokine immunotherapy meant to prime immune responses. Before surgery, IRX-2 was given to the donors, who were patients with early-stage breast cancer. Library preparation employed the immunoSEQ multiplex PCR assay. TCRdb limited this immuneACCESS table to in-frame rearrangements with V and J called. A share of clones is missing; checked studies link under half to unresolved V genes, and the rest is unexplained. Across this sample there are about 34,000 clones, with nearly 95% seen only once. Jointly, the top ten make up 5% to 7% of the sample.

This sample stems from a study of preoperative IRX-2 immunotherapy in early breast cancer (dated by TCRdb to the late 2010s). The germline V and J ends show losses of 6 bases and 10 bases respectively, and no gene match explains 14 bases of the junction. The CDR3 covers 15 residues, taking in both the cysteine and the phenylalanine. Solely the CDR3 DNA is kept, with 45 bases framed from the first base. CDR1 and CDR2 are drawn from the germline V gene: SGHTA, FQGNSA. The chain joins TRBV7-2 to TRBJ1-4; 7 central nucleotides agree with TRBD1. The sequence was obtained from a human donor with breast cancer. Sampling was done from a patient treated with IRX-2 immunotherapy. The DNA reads TGTGCCAGCAGACAAGGACAGGTGGCGTTGGGAAAACTGTTTTTT. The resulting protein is CASRQGQVALGKLFF.